Listed below are T cell receptor beta chains from one sample, sequenced in a study of T cells after yellow fever vaccination. TCRdb reanalysed the 5' RACE reads using MiXCR and keeps one entry per CDR3 protein. The sample shows over 45,000 distinct CDR3 sequences, more than 5.5% of them seen only once. This specimen was CD8+ T cells sorted from PBMCs, taken on the day of the first yellow fever vaccination. These receptors came from a man aged 18 to 35 who received the YFV17D yellow fever vaccine. Each CDR3 is given with its conserved first and last residue. Each record gives: V gene, clone size, D gene, J gene, CDR3 DNA, CDR3 protein. The D gene is left open where the match is weak. Size is stated for part of the rows, as once, few or many counts, or as a class when the clone is expanded.

V gene: TRBV29-1
clone size: few
D gene: NA
J gene: TRBJ1-1
CDR3 DNA: TGCAGCGTTCGATCCGGGGGAAACACTGAAGCTTTCTTT
CDR3 protein: CSVRSGGNTEAFF

V gene: TRBV14
clone size: few
D gene: NA
J gene: TRBJ2-1
CDR3 DNA: TGTGCCAGCAGCCAAGATAGGGGGTTACTCGACTCCTACAATGAGCAGTTCTTC
CDR3 protein: CASSQDRGLLDSYNEQFF

V gene: TRBV27
clone size: few
D gene: TRBD2
J gene: TRBJ2-5
CDR3 DNA: TGTGCCAGCAGTTTACCCCCGTCCGGGGGGGGCCGGGAGACCCAGTACTTC
CDR3 protein: CASSLPPSGGGRETQYF

V gene: TRBV6-5
clone size: few
D gene: NA
J gene: TRBJ2-7
CDR3 DNA: TGTGCCAGCAGTTACTCCGGTGGGGGGGCGCGAGAGCAGTACTTC
CDR3 protein: CASSYSGGGAREQYF

V gene: TRBV29-1
clone size: NA
D gene: NA
J gene: TRBJ2-1
CDR3 DNA: TGCAGCGTTGAAGATGGCGGCCTGGCGAACAATGAGCAGTTCTTC
CDR3 protein: CSVEDGGLANNEQFF

V gene: TRBV5-1
clone size: many
D gene: NA
J gene: TRBJ2-7
CDR3 DNA: TGCGCCAGCAGCTCCGCCGATACCTCCTACGAGCAGTACTTC
CDR3 protein: CASSSADTSYEQYF

V gene: TRBV7-3
clone size: many
D gene: NA
J gene: TRBJ2-6
CDR3 DNA: TGTGCCAGCAGCACCCAACAGGGCCCTGGGGCCAACGTCCTGACTTTC
CDR3 protein: CASSTQQGPGANVLTF

V gene: TRBV5-6
clone size: few
D gene: NA
J gene: TRBJ2-7
CDR3 DNA: TGTGCCAGCAGCTTGGAACAGGGGGGGTGGTTAAGCTCCTACGAGCAGTACTTC
CDR3 protein: CASSLEQGGWLSSYEQYF

V gene: TRBV9
clone size: many
D gene: NA
J gene: TRBJ2-3
CDR3 DNA: TGTGCCAGCAGCAAGGCCGAGGCAGGGGTCACAGATACGCAGTATTTT
CDR3 protein: CASSKAEAGVTDTQYF

V gene: TRBV5-6
clone size: NA
D gene: TRBD1
J gene: TRBJ1-2
CDR3 DNA: TGTGCCAGCAGCCCCGGGACAGGGAAGGTTTCTTCAAATGGCTACACCTTC
CDR3 protein: CASSPGTGKVSSNGYTF

V gene: TRBV4-3
clone size: few
D gene: NA
J gene: TRBJ2-6
CDR3 DNA: TGCGCCAGCAGCCCCCAGGGCGAGAGCTCTGGGGCCAACGTCCTGACTTTC
CDR3 protein: CASSPQGESSGANVLTF

V gene: TRBV12-3/TRBV12-4
clone size: many
D gene: NA
J gene: TRBJ2-5
CDR3 DNA: TGTGCCAGCTCCGAGGTGGGGACTCTATTGGAGACCCAGTACTTC
CDR3 protein: CASSEVGTLLETQYF

V gene: TRBV5-6
clone size: few
D gene: TRBD2
J gene: TRBJ2-3
CDR3 DNA: TGTGCCAGCAGCTTGGAACTAGCGGGGGGCACAGATACGCAGTATTTT
CDR3 protein: CASSLELAGGTDTQYF

V gene: TRBV5-6
clone size: many
D gene: NA
J gene: TRBJ2-2
CDR3 DNA: TGTGCCAGCAGCTTTTCCCCCGGGGAGCTGTTTTTT
CDR3 protein: CASSFSPGELFF

V gene: TRBV15
clone size: many
D gene: TRBD1
J gene: TRBJ2-1
CDR3 DNA: TGTGCCACCAGCGGTACGACAGGGGAGTATGAGCAGTTCTTC
CDR3 protein: CATSGTTGEYEQFF

V gene: TRBV6-1
clone size: many
D gene: NA
J gene: TRBJ1-2
CDR3 DNA: TGTGCCAGCAGCTTCACAGGGTCGGGAGGTGGCTACACCTTC
CDR3 protein: CASSFTGSGGGYTF

V gene: TRBV29-1
clone size: few
D gene: TRBD2
J gene: TRBJ2-1
CDR3 DNA: TGCAGCGTTGACCGAGCGGGGGGTCCCTACAATGAGCAGTTCTTC
CDR3 protein: CSVDRAGGPYNEQFF

V gene: TRBV30
clone size: few
D gene: TRBD1
J gene: TRBJ1-1
CDR3 DNA: TGTGCCTGGAGTGTAGACCCAGGGGGGAACACTGAAGCTTTCTTT
CDR3 protein: CAWSVDPGGNTEAFF

V gene: TRBV6-5
clone size: NA
D gene: TRBD1
J gene: TRBJ1-4
CDR3 DNA: TGTGCCAGCAGTTTATGGACAGGGGCTAATGAAAAACTGTTTTTT
CDR3 protein: CASSLWTGANEKLFF

V gene: TRBV4-1
clone size: many
D gene: NA
J gene: TRBJ2-2
CDR3 DNA: TGCGCCAGCAGCCAAGCGAAGGGGGGCCCCGGGGAGCTGTTTTTT
CDR3 protein: CASSQAKGGPGELFF

V gene: TRBV6-2/TRBV6-3
clone size: NA
D gene: NA
J gene: TRBJ2-1
CDR3 DNA: TGTGCCAGCAGTCTAAAAAGGGAATTAAGGTACAATGAGCAGTTCTTC
CDR3 protein: CASSLKRELRYNEQFF

V gene: TRBV20-1
clone size: many
D gene: TRBD2
J gene: TRBJ2-1
CDR3 DNA: TGCAGTGCTACGAGCGGGGGGAGCTATGAGCAGTTCTTC
CDR3 protein: CSATSGGSYEQFF

V gene: TRBV6-2/TRBV6-3
clone size: NA
D gene: NA
J gene: TRBJ2-2
CDR3 DNA: TGTGCCAGCAGTTACCGGACAGCAGATGCCGGGGAGCTGTTTTTT
CDR3 protein: CASSYRTADAGELFF

V gene: TRBV6-5
clone size: many
D gene: NA
J gene: TRBJ1-6
CDR3 DNA: TGTGCCAGCGGTAACAGGGACTATAATTCACCCCTCCACTTT
CDR3 protein: CASGNRDYNSPLHF

V gene: TRBV20-1
clone size: many
D gene: TRBD1
J gene: TRBJ1-5
CDR3 DNA: TGCAGTGCTATCGACCTTGGGACAGGCAATCAGCCCCAGCATTTT
CDR3 protein: CSAIDLGTGNQPQHF

V gene: TRBV6-2/TRBV6-3
clone size: many
D gene: TRBD1
J gene: TRBJ2-3
CDR3 DNA: TGTGCCAGCAGCGAACAGGGGAGCGTGGATACGCAGTATTTT
CDR3 protein: CASSEQGSVDTQYF

V gene: TRBV25-1
clone size: NA
D gene: NA
J gene: TRBJ2-6
CDR3 DNA: TGTGCCAGCAGTGGGAAACATATCTCTGGGGCCAACGTCCTGACTTTC
CDR3 protein: CASSGKHISGANVLTF

V gene: TRBV6-5
clone size: many
D gene: NA
J gene: TRBJ1-5
CDR3 DNA: TGTGCCAGCAGTTACACAGGGAGACAGCCCCAGCATTTT
CDR3 protein: CASSYTGRQPQHF

V gene: TRBV13
clone size: NA
D gene: NA
J gene: TRBJ1-5
CDR3 DNA: TGTGCCAGCAGCTTAGGCACCGGGGGCGGCCAGCCCCAGCATTTT
CDR3 protein: CASSLGTGGGQPQHF

V gene: TRBV5-1
clone size: many
D gene: NA
J gene: TRBJ1-6
CDR3 DNA: TGCGCCAGCAGCTTGGCAGCGGGAAACTCCTATAATTCACCCCTCCACTTT
CDR3 protein: CASSLAAGNSYNSPLHF

V gene: TRBV4-2
clone size: NA
D gene: NA
J gene: TRBJ1-1
CDR3 DNA: TGTGCCAGCGGGACGGAAAGTTATGAAGCTTTCTTT
CDR3 protein: CASGTESYEAFF

V gene: TRBV3-1
clone size: NA
D gene: NA
J gene: TRBJ1-2
CDR3 DNA: TGTGCCAGCAGCCTTAAGCCGGGACGCAACCTCTATGGCTACACCTTC
CDR3 protein: CASSLKPGRNLYGYTF

V gene: TRBV2
clone size: many
D gene: NA
J gene: TRBJ2-5
CDR3 DNA: TGTGCCAGCAGGGCCTCCAGGGAGACCCAGTACTTC
CDR3 protein: CASRASRETQYF

V gene: TRBV5-6
clone size: NA
D gene: NA
J gene: TRBJ1-6
CDR3 DNA: TGTGCCAGCAGCAGAGACAGCTCCTATAATTCACCCCTCCACTTT
CDR3 protein: CASSRDSSYNSPLHF

V gene: TRBV18
clone size: few
D gene: NA
J gene: TRBJ2-7
CDR3 DNA: TGTGCCAGCTCACCATCATCCGGGACAGAAGAAGCGGGGCAGTACTTC
CDR3 protein: CASSPSSGTEEAGQYF

V gene: TRBV9
clone size: NA
D gene: TRBD2
J gene: TRBJ2-5
CDR3 DNA: TGTGCCAGCAGCGATTCCGCGGGGGGAGAACCACAAGAGACCCAGTACTTC
CDR3 protein: CASSDSAGGEPQETQYF

V gene: TRBV5-1
clone size: many
D gene: NA
J gene: TRBJ1-1
CDR3 DNA: TGCGCCAGCAGCTTGGCCGCGGATTTGAACGCTGAAGCTTTCTTT
CDR3 protein: CASSLAADLNAEAFF

V gene: TRBV6-1
clone size: many
D gene: NA
J gene: TRBJ1-4
CDR3 DNA: TGTGCCAGCAGCAGAACAGGAGAAAAGGAAAAACTGTTTTTT
CDR3 protein: CASSRTGEKEKLFF

V gene: TRBV20-1
clone size: medium-sized
D gene: TRBD2
J gene: TRBJ2-7
CDR3 DNA: TGCAGTGCTAGGTCGAGCGGGGACTCCTACGAGCAGTACTTC
CDR3 protein: CSARSSGDSYEQYF

V gene: TRBV5-1
clone size: many
D gene: TRBD2
J gene: TRBJ2-5
CDR3 DNA: TGCGCCAGCAGCTCGTTGACAGCGGGGGGTCTTAACGCCGAGACCCAGTACTTC
CDR3 protein: CASSSLTAGGLNAETQYF

V gene: TRBV5-1
clone size: NA
D gene: NA
J gene: TRBJ1-2
CDR3 DNA: TGCGCCAGCAGCTCCCCGGGCCTAAATGGCTACACCTTC
CDR3 protein: CASSSPGLNGYTF

V gene: TRBV4-2
clone size: few
D gene: NA
J gene: TRBJ2-2
CDR3 DNA: TGTGCCAGCAGCCGAAACAGGGAGACCGGGGAGCTGTTTTTT
CDR3 protein: CASSRNRETGELFF

V gene: TRBV7-9
clone size: NA
D gene: NA
J gene: TRBJ2-2
CDR3 DNA: TGTGCCAGCAGCCACCCCGTCGGCCCAGACGGGGAGCTGTTTTTT
CDR3 protein: CASSHPVGPDGELFF

V gene: TRBV6-5
clone size: many
D gene: NA
J gene: TRBJ2-1
CDR3 DNA: TGTGCCAGCAGTTGGGACCGGGGTGAGCAGTTCTTC
CDR3 protein: CASSWDRGEQFF

V gene: TRBV7-9
clone size: many
D gene: NA
J gene: TRBJ1-3
CDR3 DNA: TGTGCCAGCAGCCGAACAGGGACTGGAAACACCATATATTTT
CDR3 protein: CASSRTGTGNTIYF

V gene: TRBV12-3/TRBV12-4
clone size: few
D gene: NA
J gene: TRBJ1-4
CDR3 DNA: TGTGCCAGCAGTTTTGAGGTGGATGAAAAACTGTTTTTT
CDR3 protein: CASSFEVDEKLFF

V gene: TRBV4-1
clone size: NA
D gene: TRBD1
J gene: TRBJ2-1
CDR3 DNA: TGCGCCAGCAGCCCACCTCTGGGACAGCTCTACAATGAGCAGTTCTTC
CDR3 protein: CASSPPLGQLYNEQFF

V gene: TRBV7-9
clone size: NA
D gene: TRBD1
J gene: TRBJ1-2
CDR3 DNA: TGTGCCAGCAGCGACAGGGGGACCTATGGCTACACCTTC
CDR3 protein: CASSDRGTYGYTF

V gene: TRBV5-1
clone size: few
D gene: NA
J gene: TRBJ1-1
CDR3 DNA: TGCGCCAGCAGCGATGCCGGACAGCCCGCTGAAGCTTTCTTT
CDR3 protein: CASSDAGQPAEAFF

V gene: TRBV4-2
clone size: NA
D gene: NA
J gene: TRBJ2-1
CDR3 DNA: TGTGCCAGCAGCCCCGGGCTCCGCTGCAATGAGCAGTTCTTC
CDR3 protein: CASSPGLRCNEQFF

V gene: TRBV11-2
clone size: NA
D gene: NA
J gene: TRBJ1-1
CDR3 DNA: TGTGCCAGCAGCTTGACCAGGTGGCAGACTGAAGCTTTCTTT
CDR3 protein: CASSLTRWQTEAFF

V gene: TRBV4-1
clone size: NA
D gene: NA
J gene: TRBJ2-1
CDR3 DNA: TGCGCCAGCAGCCAGGTTCCCATGCCCCCGCTAGTGGATGAGCAGTTCTTC
CDR3 protein: CASSQVPMPPLVDEQFF

V gene: TRBV10-3
clone size: few
D gene: TRBD2
J gene: TRBJ2-1
CDR3 DNA: TGTGCCATCAGGAAAGCGGGGGGACTCAATGAGCAGTTCTTC
CDR3 protein: CAIRKAGGLNEQFF

V gene: TRBV6-2/TRBV6-3
clone size: NA
D gene: TRBD1
J gene: TRBJ2-7
CDR3 DNA: TGTGCCAGCAGTTACCGACAAGATGGGACAGGGGGCGAGAGCCGATCCTACGAGCAGTACTTC
CDR3 protein: CASSYRQDGTGGESRSYEQYF

V gene: TRBV20-1
clone size: few
D gene: TRBD2
J gene: TRBJ2-5
CDR3 DNA: TGCAGTGCTAGAGGACTAGCGGAGGTCGCCGAAGAGACCCAGTACTTC
CDR3 protein: CSARGLAEVAEETQYF

V gene: TRBV7-2
clone size: many
D gene: TRBD1
J gene: TRBJ2-3
CDR3 DNA: TGTGCCAGCAGCTTGCAGGGGGCGGGAGATACGCAGTATTTT
CDR3 protein: CASSLQGAGDTQYF

V gene: TRBV23-1
clone size: few
D gene: NA
J gene: TRBJ2-7
CDR3 DNA: TGCGCCAGCTACCCTAGGGGAGACGAGCAGTACTTC
CDR3 protein: CASYPRGDEQYF